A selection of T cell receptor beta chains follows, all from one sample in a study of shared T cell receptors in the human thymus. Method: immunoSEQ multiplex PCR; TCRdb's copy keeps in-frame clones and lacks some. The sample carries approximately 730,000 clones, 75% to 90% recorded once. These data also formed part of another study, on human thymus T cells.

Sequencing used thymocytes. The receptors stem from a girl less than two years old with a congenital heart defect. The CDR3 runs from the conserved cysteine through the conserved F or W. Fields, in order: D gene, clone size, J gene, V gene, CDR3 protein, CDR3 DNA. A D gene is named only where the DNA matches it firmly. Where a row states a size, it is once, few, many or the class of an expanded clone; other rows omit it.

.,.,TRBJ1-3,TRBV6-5,CASRARDKDTIYF,TGTGCCAGCAGAGCCAGGGATAAAGACACCATATATTTT
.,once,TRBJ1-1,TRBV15,CATSRSDKDSNEAFF,TGTGCCACCAGCAGATCCGACAAGGACAGCAATGAAGCTTTCTTT
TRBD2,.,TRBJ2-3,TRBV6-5,CASRNLTSEADTQYF,TGTGCCAGCAGGAATCTGACTAGCGAGGCAGATACGCAGTATTTT
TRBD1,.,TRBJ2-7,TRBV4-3,CASSRDRVVYEQYF,TGCGCCAGCAGCCGGGACAGGGTGGTTTACGAGCAGTACTTC
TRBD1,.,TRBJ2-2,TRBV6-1,CASRGTVLRVGELFF,TGTGCCAGCAGAGGGACAGTCCTGAGGGTCGGGGAGCTGTTTTTT
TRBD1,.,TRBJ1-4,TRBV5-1,CASSLQGVNEKLFF,TGCGCCAGCAGCTTACAGGGGGTAAATGAAAAACTGTTTTTT
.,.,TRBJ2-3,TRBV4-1,CASSLKLTPNLAISTDTQYF,TGCGCCAGCAGTCTGAAATTGACCCCGAATCTAGCGATTAGCACAGATACGCAGTATTTT
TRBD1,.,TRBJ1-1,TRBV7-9,CASSTADRGLNTEAFF,TGTGCCAGCAGCACTGCTGACAGGGGGTTGAACACTGAAGCTTTCTTT
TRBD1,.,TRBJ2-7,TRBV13,CASSPSTPGQGSYEQYF,TGTGCCAGCAGCCCCAGCACGCCGGGACAGGGTTCCTACGAGCAGTACTTC
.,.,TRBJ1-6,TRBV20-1,CSADYSPLHF,TGCAGTGCTGACTATTCACCCCTCCACTTT
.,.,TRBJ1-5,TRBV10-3,CAISGGRSNQPQHF,TGTGCCATCAGTGGGGGCAGAAGCAATCAGCCCCAGCATTTT
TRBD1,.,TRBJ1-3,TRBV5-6,CASSPGQGAPNSGNTIYF,TGTGCCAGCAGCCCGGGACAGGGGGCCCCCAACTCTGGAAACACCATATATTTT
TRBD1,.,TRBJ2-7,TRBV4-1,CASSQGTGKSYEQYF,TGCGCCAGCAGCCAAGGGACAGGGAAGTCCTACGAGCAGTACTTC
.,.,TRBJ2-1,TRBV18,CASSPKGLEGNEQFF,TGTGCCAGCTCACCTAAAGGCTTAGAGGGTAATGAGCAGTTCTTC
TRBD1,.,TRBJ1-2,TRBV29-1,CSVLTQGDPNYGYTF,TGCAGCGTTTTAACCCAGGGGGATCCTAACTATGGCTACACCTTC
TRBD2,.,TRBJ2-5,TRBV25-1,CASSEGGGLAAETQYF,TGTGCCAGCAGTGAAGGTGGGGGACTAGCGGCAGAGACCCAGTACTTC
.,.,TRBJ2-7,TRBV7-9,CASSHTLASHSYEQYF,TGTGCCAGCAGCCACACCTTAGCATCTCACTCCTACGAGCAGTACTTC
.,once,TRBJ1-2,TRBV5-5,CASSLAWGRLRGYTF,TGTGCCAGCAGCTTGGCTTGGGGGCGGCTGAGAGGCTACACCTTC
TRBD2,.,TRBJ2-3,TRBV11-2,CASSSLAGGPSVTDTQYF,TGTGCCAGCAGCTCACTAGCGGGGGGGCCGTCGGTAACAGATACGCAGTATTTT
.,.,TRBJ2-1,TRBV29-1,CSLERLNEQFF,TGCAGCCTCGAACGTCTAAATGAGCAGTTCTTC
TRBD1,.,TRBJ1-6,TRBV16,CASRRPGQGFSPLHF,TGTGCCAGCAGACGTCCGGGACAGGGGTTTTCACCCCTCCACTTT
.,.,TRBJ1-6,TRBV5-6,CASSFLVGGFNSPLHF,TGTGCCAGCAGCTTTCTGGTTGGGGGGTTTAATTCACCCCTCCACTTT
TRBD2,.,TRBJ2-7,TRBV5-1,CASSRRGVSYEQYF,TGCGCCAGCAGCCGGCGGGGGGTATCCTACGAGCAGTACTTC
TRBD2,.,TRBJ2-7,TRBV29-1,CSVSGGAAQYF,TGCAGCGTTAGCGGGGGCGCGGCGCAGTACTTC
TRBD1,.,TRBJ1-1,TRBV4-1,CASSQGRGSLNTEAFF,TGCGCCAGCAGCCAAGGCAGGGGGTCCTTGAACACTGAAGCTTTCTTT
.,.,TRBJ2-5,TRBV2,CASSEGRLKETQYF,TGTGCCAGCAGTGAAGGCAGACTAAAAGAGACCCAGTACTTC
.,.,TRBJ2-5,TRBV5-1,CASSLASISANQETQYF,TGCGCCAGCAGCTTGGCTAGTATCAGTGCCAATCAAGAGACCCAGTACTTC
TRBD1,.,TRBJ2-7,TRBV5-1,CASSLRRLQGWSYEQYF,TGCGCCAGCAGCTTGCGGCGGCTACAGGGGTGGTCCTACGAGCAGTACTTC
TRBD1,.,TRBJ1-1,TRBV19,CASSRQGARSNTEAFF,TGTGCCAGTAGTAGACAGGGGGCGCGTTCGAACACTGAAGCTTTCTTT
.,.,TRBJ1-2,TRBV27,CASSYRWAGRYGYTF,TGTGCCAGCAGCTACCGGTGGGCGGGTCGGTATGGCTACACCTTC
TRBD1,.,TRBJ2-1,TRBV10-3,CAISQNRDRGIEQFF,TGTGCCATCAGCCAAAACCGGGACAGGGGGATTGAGCAGTTCTTC
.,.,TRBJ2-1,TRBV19,CASSIPLTISYNEQFF,TGTGCCAGTAGTATACCCTTAACTATCTCCTACAATGAGCAGTTCTTC
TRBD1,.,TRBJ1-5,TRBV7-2,CASSCYTGTENNQPQHF,TGTGCCAGCAGCTGTTATACTGGGACAGAGAACAATCAGCCCCAGCATTTT
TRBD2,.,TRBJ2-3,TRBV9,CASSVGTSGTDTQYF,TGTGCCAGCAGCGTAGGGACTAGCGGCACAGATACGCAGTATTTT
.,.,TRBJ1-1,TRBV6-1,CANFPRQDPSTEAFF,TGTGCCAACTTCCCCCGACAGGACCCTTCCACTGAAGCTTTCTTT
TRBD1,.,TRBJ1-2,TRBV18,CASSPPCRTGKDYGYTF,TGTGCCAGCTCACCACCATGTCGGACAGGGAAAGACTATGGCTACACCTTC
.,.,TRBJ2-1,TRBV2,CASSENSGIYNEQFF,TGTGCCAGCAGTGAAAATTCGGGGATCTACAATGAGCAGTTCTTC
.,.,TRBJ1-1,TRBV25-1,CASSEQKMRGNPEAFF,TGTGCCAGCAGTGAACAAAAAATGCGGGGGAATCCTGAAGCTTTCTTT
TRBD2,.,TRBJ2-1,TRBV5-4,CASSPPPGLAGGVLHNEQFF,TGTGCCAGCAGCCCCCCGCCCGGACTAGCGGGGGGGGTGCTACACAATGAGCAGTTCTTC
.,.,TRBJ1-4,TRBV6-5,CASSFKQGEEKLFF,TGTGCCAGCAGTTTCAAACAGGGTGAGGAAAAACTGTTTTTT
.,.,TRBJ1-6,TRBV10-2,CASGEYNSPLHF,TGCGCCAGCGGGGAGTATAATTCACCCCTCCACTTT
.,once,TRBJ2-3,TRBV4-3,CASSQVSERTDTQYF,TGCGCCAGCAGCCAAGTTTCCGAGCGCACAGATACGCAGTATTTT
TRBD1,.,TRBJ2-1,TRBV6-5,CASTGQGPYNEQFF,TGTGCCAGCACGGGACAGGGCCCCTACAATGAGCAGTTCTTC
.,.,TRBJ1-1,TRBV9,CASSVESGYEAFF,TGTGCCAGCAGCGTAGAGTCGGGGTATGAAGCTTTCTTT
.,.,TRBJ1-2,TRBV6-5,CASSYSGKTGFGYTF,TGTGCCAGCAGTTACTCGGGAAAAACAGGGTTTGGCTACACCTTC
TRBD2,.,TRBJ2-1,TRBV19,CASSAVAGKTSYNEQFF,TGTGCCAGTAGCGCCGTAGCGGGGAAGACTTCCTACAATGAGCAGTTCTTC
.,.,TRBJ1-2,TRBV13,CASSVNREGITSNYGYTF,TGTGCCAGCAGCGTAAACAGGGAAGGGATCACTTCTAACTATGGCTACACCTTC
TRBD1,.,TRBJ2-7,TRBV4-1,CASSALRGPHEQYF,TGCGCCAGCTCAGCGCTGAGGGGGCCCCACGAGCAGTACTTC
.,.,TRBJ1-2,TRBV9,CASSPLGTHHTNYGYTF,TGTGCCAGCAGCCCTCTCGGGACACACCACACTAACTATGGCTACACCTTC
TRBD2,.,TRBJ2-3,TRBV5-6,CASSHRTSGGITDTQYF,TGTGCCAGCAGTCATAGGACTAGCGGGGGGATCACAGATACGCAGTATTTT
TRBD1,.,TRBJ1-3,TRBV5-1,CASSWDRLDSGNTIYF,TGCGCCAGCAGCTGGGACAGGCTAGACTCTGGAAACACCATATATTTT
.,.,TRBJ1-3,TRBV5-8,CASSLAFRFLPSGNTIYF,TGTGCCAGCAGCTTGGCCTTTCGGTTTCTTCCCTCTGGAAACACCATATATTTT
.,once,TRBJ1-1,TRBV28,CASSFRDTPYSAFF,TGTGCCAGCAGTTTTCGGGACACCCCCTACTCGGCTTTCTTT
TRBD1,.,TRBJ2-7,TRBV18,CASRLGRDSHDPLAYEQYF,TGTGCCAGCCGATTGGGACGGGACAGCCACGATCCACTGGCCTACGAGCAGTACTTC
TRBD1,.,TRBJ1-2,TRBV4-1,CASSQVGWDRGYGYTF,TGCGCCAGCAGCCAAGTCGGGTGGGACAGGGGCTATGGCTACACCTTC
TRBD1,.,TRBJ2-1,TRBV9,CASSVGTAYNEQFF,TGTGCCAGCAGCGTTGGGACAGCCTACAATGAGCAGTTCTTC
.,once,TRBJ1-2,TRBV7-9,CASSLNGRGYTF,TGTGCCAGCAGCTTAAACGGCAGGGGCTACACCTTC
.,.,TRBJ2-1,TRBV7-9,CASSPGHHSADEQFF,TGTGCCAGCAGCCCGGGACACCACTCGGCGGATGAGCAGTTCTTC